Sequencing of this T cell receptor beta chain was carried out in a study of shared clonotypes between healthy human individuals. J gave up 6 bases and V 2 bases, and 4 bases lay outside the gene matches. Germline loops: CDR1 SGDLS, CDR2 YYNGEE. CDR3 length equals 14 residues. This clone was recorded once. Profiled with immunoSEQ multiplex PCR; TCRdb holds only in-frame clones, not every one. The data show over a million clones, around three quarters seen once. The clonotype originates from a man between 18 and 29 years old in good health. Some clones in this sample may be carry-over from other donors' samples. Sequences were obtained from memory CD4+ T cells from PBMCs. The subset here: CD45RA-negative fraction. The V call is TRBV9, the J call TRBJ2-3; 9 bases are a match to TRBD2. The CDR3 spells CASSVRGGQDTQYF. The CDR3 DNA sequence: TGTGCCAGCAGCGTGCGGGGGGGACAGGATACGCAGTATTTT.